One sample yielded the 25 T cell receptor beta chains listed below, sequenced in a study of cytomegalovirus exposure and HLA in healthy donors. A multiplex PCR was run with 60 Vbeta primers and 13 Jbeta primers. This table comes from immunoSEQ multiplex PCR, and its TCRdb copy is limited to in-frame clones, with some not included. The sample holds 65,000 to 95,000 clones, around 80% seen once. Specimen: PBMCs. The receptor set was obtained from a male donor in good health and CMV-seropositive.

The gene calls are TRBV5-1 and TRBJ1-2, with D possibly matching TRBD1 (6 bases). Trimming pared 4 bases from V and 4 bases from J, leaving 14 bases between. This CDR3 contains 14 residues. CDR1 is SGHRS and CDR2 is YFSETQ in the germline V gene. CDR3 sequence reads: CASSTATGLYGYTF. As DNA, the CDR3 is TGCGCCAGCAGCACCGCGACAGGCCTCTATGGCTACACCTTC.

CDR3 region: CASSLPTGNGQYF. CDR3 DNA: TGTGCCAGCAGCCTCCCGACAGGTAACGGGCAGTACTTC. This chain joins TRBV5-4 and TRBJ2-7; TRBD1 is a possible D gene (6 bases). The germline V gene has CDR1 SGHNT and CDR2 YYREEE (reference sequence). Trimming pared 4 bases from V and 9 bases from J, leaving 17 bases between. This CDR3 region has 13 residues.

This clone has a single count. The chain couples TRBV2 to TRBJ1-4; D might be TRBD1 (6 bases). The CDR3 is made up of 15 amino acids. The V and J ends lost 6 bases and 0 bases respectively, with 11 bases between them. CDR1 SNHLY and CDR2 FYNNEI come from the germline V gene. CDR3 in DNA: TGTGCCAGCAGGGCACAGGGCACAACTAATGAAAAACTGTTTTTT. This gives the protein CASRAQGTTNEKLFF.

This clone was counted a few times. The chain recombines TRBV19 with TRBJ1-1; possibly TRBD1 for D (6 bases). From germline, CDR1 is LNHDA and CDR2 SQIVND (reference sequence). The CDR3 length is 14 residues. V gave up 6 bases and J gave up 7 bases, with 18 bases separating them. CDR3 residues: CASRMRGNVVEAFF. CDR3 in DNA: TGTGCCAGTAGAATGAGGGGGAATGTGGTTGAAGCTTTCTTT.

V gene TRBV5-6 combines with J gene TRBJ2-7; no clear D. V was shortened by 6 bases and J by 1 base, with 8 bases between the two germline ends. This CDR3 region has 12 residues. CDR1 and CDR2 (germline): SGHDT, YYEEEE. CDR3 coding DNA: TGTGCCAGCACGCGGTTTTCCTACGAGCAGTACTTC. This gives the protein CASTRFSYEQYF.

V is TRBV7-9 and J is TRBJ1-2; 8 nucleotides line up with TRBD1. Trimming at V came to 2 bases and at J to 2 bases, leaving 4 bases not matched to a gene. Germline lookup yields CDR1 SEHNR and CDR2 FQNEAQ (reference sequence). The CDR3 is 15 amino acids. In DNA form, the CDR3 reads TGTGCCAGCAGCTTACCGGGACAGGCGAACTATGGCTACACCTTC. It yields the protein CASSLPGQANYGYTF.

The chain combines TRBV5-1 with TRBJ2-7, with TRBD1 matching over 7 bases. The CDR3 is made up of 14 amino acids. The V gene end was trimmed by 5 bases and the J gene end by 4 bases; junction bases not matched to a gene: 9. Germline V gene sequence: CDR1 SGHRS, CDR2 YFSETQ. The CDR3 is CASRWGTENYEQYF. The CDR3 DNA reads as TGCGCCAGCAGATGGGGGACAGAGAATTACGAGCAGTACTTC.

This chain links TRBV4-2 with TRBJ2-1, with D possibly being TRBD2 (7 bases). CDR3 length: 20 amino acids. The V gene's germline CDR1 is LGHNA and CDR2 YNFKEQ. V shed 2 bases and J shed 4 bases, with 27 bases lying between them. CDR3 nucleotides: TGTGCCAGCAGCCAAAGCGGACAGTCATGGACTAGGAGTCAGTACAATGAGCAGTTCTTC. This encodes CASSQSGQSWTRSQYNEQFF.

This sequence joins TRBV5-4 and TRBJ2-1; 7 nucleotides match TRBD1. The CDR3 runs to 15 residues. Per the germline V gene, CDR1 is SGHNT and CDR2 is YYREEE (reference sequence). Trimming removed 5 bases from V and 4 bases from J; junction bases left unmatched: 9. CDR3 DNA sequence: TGTGCCAGCAGTCGACGGGACAGTTTTTACAATGAGCAGTTCTTC. This sequence encodes CASSRRDSFYNEQFF.

V and J are TRBV23-1 and TRBJ2-3; no clear D. TRBV23-1 has ORF status, its function being uncertain. Deletions cut 7 bases from V and 12 bases from J, with 5 bases between. This CDR3 is built from 8 residues. Here the CDR3 DNA reads TGCGCCAGCACCCTACAGTATTTT. It encodes CASTLQYF.

The chain combines TRBV11-3 with TRBJ2-1; 9 positions agree with TRBD2. The CDR3 loop spans 14 amino acids. Germline V gives CDR1 SGHNT, CDR2 YENEEA. The V and J ends lost 7 bases and 7 bases, in that order; junction bases with no gene match: 8. CDR3 residues: CASKNSGSNNEQFF. The DNA of the CDR3 is TGTGCCAGCAAGAATAGCGGGAGTAATAATGAGCAGTTCTTC. The full variable domain, in which reference TRBV11-3 and TRBJ2-1 provide the parts outside the CDR3, is EAGVVQSPRYKIIEKKQPVAFWCNPISGHNTLYWYLQNLGQGPELLIRYENEEAVDDSQLPKDRFSAERLKGVDSTLKIQPAELGDSAVYLCASKNSGSNNEQFFGPGTRLTVL.

This chain links TRBV7-9 with TRBJ2-3; TRBD1 aligns across 7 bases. CDR3 size: 14 residues. Per the germline V gene, CDR1 is SEHNR and CDR2 is FQNEAQ (reference sequence). V shed 5 bases, J shed 0 bases, and the junction held 2 bases outside the gene matches. For the CDR3, the DNA is TGTGCCAGCAGCCAGGGACAGAGCACAGATACGCAGTATTTT. Translated: CASSQGQSTDTQYF.

The rearrangement links TRBV5-1 to TRBJ2-1, with 8 bases lining up with TRBD2. Looked up from germline, CDR1 is SGHRS and CDR2 is YFSETQ. Trimming took 4 bases from V and 8 from J; bases not matched to a gene: 11. This CDR3 is 15 amino acids long. The DNA for the CDR3 is TGCGCCAGCAGCCAGCTAGCGGGCCGGACCGATGAGCAGTTCTTC. This codes for CASSQLAGRTDEQFF.

This clone was observed a few times. V gene TRBV11-2 combines with J gene TRBJ1-5; 7 bases are shared with TRBD1. Looked up from germline, CDR1 is SGHAT and CDR2 is FQNNGV. V lost 5 bases, J lost 5 bases, and 3 bases stayed unmatched. The CDR3 consists of 13 residues. The CDR3 loop is CASSVDRDQPQHF. In DNA form, the CDR3 reads TGTGCCAGCAGCGTCGACAGGGATCAGCCCCAGCATTTT.

The rearrangement joins TRBV7-8 to TRBJ2-7, with TRBD2 identical over 8 bases. V lost 2 bases and J lost 6; bases outside the gene matches: 6. This CDR3 has 14 residues. Per germline, CDR1 SGHVS and CDR2 FQNEAQ. CDR3 sequence (DNA): TGTGCCAGCAGCTTATCCGCGGGAGGTCGCGAGCAGTACTTC. It codes for CASSLSAGGREQYF.

V usage is TRBV5-4 and J usage is TRBJ2-1, with 10 bases that match TRBD2. V lost 3 bases, J lost 1 base, and 1 base stayed unmatched. Per germline, CDR1 SGHNT and CDR2 YYREEE (reference sequence). The CDR3 extends over 15 amino acids. The CDR3: CASSSTSGSYNEQFF. DNA for the CDR3: TGTGCCAGCAGCTCGACTAGCGGGTCCTACAATGAGCAGTTCTTC.

The chain carries TRBV4-2 and TRBJ2-1; 13 bases match TRBD2. Trimming at V came to 2 bases and at J to 5 bases, leaving 6 bases not matched to a gene. CDR3 length: 17 residues. The germline gives CDR1 LGHNA, CDR2 YNFKEQ. CDR3 sequence: CASSQSVGLAGDNEQFF. The CDR3 DNA sequence: TGTGCCAGCAGCCAAAGTGTAGGACTAGCGGGAGACAATGAGCAGTTCTTC.

V gene TRBV7-9 combines with J gene TRBJ2-7; D unresolved. Germline V gene sequence: CDR1 SEHNR, CDR2 FQNEAQ (reference sequence). The V end lost 3 bases, the J end lost 6 bases, and 12 bases lay between the germline ends. The CDR3 contains 13 residues. This CDR3 is CASSLVRVGEQYF. As DNA, the CDR3 is TGTGCCAGCAGCTTGGTCCGGGTCGGCGAGCAGTACTTC.

This clone was observed a few times. The V and J genes are TRBV5-6 and TRBJ1-2, with D maybe TRBD1 (6 bases). The CDR3 is 15 residues long. The germline V gene encodes CDR1 SGHDT and CDR2 YYEEEE. The V end was cut by 0 bases, the J end by 4 bases, with 13 bases between. The CDR3 nucleotides read TGTGCCAGCAGCTTGGATGCAGGGGAGACCTATGGCTACACCTTC. Its translation is CASSLDAGETYGYTF.

The chain joins TRBV27 to TRBJ1-4, with D perhaps TRBD1 (6 bases). Germline CDR1 reads MNHEY; CDR2 reads SMNVEV (reference sequence). The CDR3 covers 14 residues. Trimming cost V 2 bases and J 10 bases, with 14 bases left between them. This CDR3 is CASSLVREGGKLFF. The CDR3 bases are TGTGCCAGCAGTTTAGTGAGGGAAGGGGGAAAACTGTTTTTT.

V usage is TRBV27 and J usage is TRBJ2-7; 7 nucleotides align to TRBD2. The CDR3 covers 15 residues. Germline V gives CDR1 MNHEY, CDR2 SMNVEV (reference sequence). Trimming removed 2 bases from V and 0 bases from J; junction bases left unmatched: 4. DNA of the CDR3: TGTGCCAGCAGTTTAGGACTAGGGGCCTCCTACGAGCAGTACTTC. Its protein is CASSLGLGASYEQYF.

Only a few counts were recorded for this clone. V and J are TRBV4-3 and TRBJ1-4, with 8 bases aligning to TRBD1. Germline assignment: CDR1 LGHNA and CDR2 YSLEER. Unmatched junction bases numbered 4, after V lost 0 bases and J lost 7 bases. This CDR3 spans 15 amino acids. The CDR3 spells CASSQDQGAFEKLFF. DNA of the CDR3: TGCGCCAGCAGCCAAGATCAGGGGGCTTTTGAAAAACTGTTTTTT.

The chain is built from TRBV5-1 and TRBJ2-7; 11 bases line up with TRBD2. The length of the CDR3 is 15 residues. J gave up 3 bases and V 2 bases, and 4 bases lay outside the gene matches. Germline V gene sequence: CDR1 SGHRS, CDR2 YFSETQ. The CDR3 region has the DNA TGCGCCAGCAGCTTTATAGCGGGAGGGCTCTACGAGCAGTACTTC. As protein: CASSFIAGGLYEQYF.

The chain links TRBV28 to TRBJ1-5; D gene ambiguous. Looked up from germline, CDR1 is MDHEN and CDR2 is SYDVKM. V was cut by 6 bases and J by 0 bases, with 12 bases left in between. This CDR3 is 15 amino acids long. This CDR3 reads CASSKYGISNQPQHF. The CDR3 DNA reads as TGTGCCAGCAGCAAATACGGGATTAGCAATCAGCCCCAGCATTTT.

In this sample, this clone turned up once. CDR3 residues: CASSYSFGQVDGYTF. The DNA for the CDR3 is TGTGCCAGCAGTTACTCCTTCGGACAGGTAGATGGCTACACCTTC. The chain has TRBV6-5 and TRBJ1-2; 7 bases are a match to TRBD1. CDR1 and CDR2 (germline): MNHEY, SVGAGI. V dropped 0 bases and J dropped 6; count of bases not matched to a gene: 7. This CDR3 is built from 15 residues.